These 2 T cell receptor beta chains originate from one sample sequenced in a study of blood T cell repertoires in COVID-19. Only in-frame clones appear in the TCRdb table, and some are missing; sequencing was by immunoSEQ multiplex PCR. The sample carries 100,000 to 150,000 clones, around 82% recorded once. The sequenced material came from peripheral blood. Receptors originate from a human donor in a cohort sampled during active COVID-19.

The chain links TRBV5-5 to TRBJ1-1; weak D call: TRBD1 (5 bases). The germline V gene has CDR1 SGHKS and CDR2 YYEKEE (reference sequence). This CDR3 is 14 amino acids long. The V and J ends lost 3 bases and 3 bases respectively, with 12 bases between them. Written as DNA, the CDR3 is TGTGCCAGCAGCTGGAGACGGGGGTACACTGAAGCTTTCTTT. Protein product: CASSWRRGYTEAFF.

The chain combines TRBV5-4 with TRBJ1-6; 7 bases fit TRBD1. CDR3 length: 14 residues. With V trimmed by 4 bases and J by 5 bases, 3 bases remained unmatched. Germline CDR1 and CDR2: SGHNT and YYREEE (reference sequence). The CDR3 loop is CASSRQGDNSPLHF. The CDR3 nucleotides are TGTGCCAGCAGCCGACAGGGAGATAATTCACCCCTCCACTTT.